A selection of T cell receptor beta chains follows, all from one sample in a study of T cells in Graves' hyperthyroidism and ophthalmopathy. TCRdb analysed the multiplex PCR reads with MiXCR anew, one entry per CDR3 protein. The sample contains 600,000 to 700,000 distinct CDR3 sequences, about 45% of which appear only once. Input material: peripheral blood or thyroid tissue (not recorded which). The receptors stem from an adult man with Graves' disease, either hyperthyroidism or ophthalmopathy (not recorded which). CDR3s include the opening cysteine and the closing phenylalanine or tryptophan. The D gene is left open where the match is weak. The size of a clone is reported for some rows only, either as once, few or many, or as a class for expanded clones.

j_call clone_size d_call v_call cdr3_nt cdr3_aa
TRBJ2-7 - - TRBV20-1 TGCAGTGCTAGAGCTTCGGCAGGAGGGCCTATGAACGAGCAGTACTTC CSARASAGGPMNEQYF
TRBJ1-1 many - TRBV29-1 TGCAGCGTTGACCCTTGGGGGAGACACCCTGAAGCTTTCTTT CSVDPWGRHPEAFF
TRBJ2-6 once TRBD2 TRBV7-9 TGTGCCAGCAGCTCCGGGACTAGCGGGAGCGGTGGGACTTTC CASSSGTSGSGGTF
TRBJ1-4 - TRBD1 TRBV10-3 TGTGCCATCAGTGACCGAGGACAGGCGGGTAATGAAAAACTGTTTTTT CAISDRGQAGNEKLFF
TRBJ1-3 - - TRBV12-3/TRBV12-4 TGTGCCAGCACCCGTATCCCGGACGCTGGAAACACCATATATTTT CASTRIPDAGNTIYF
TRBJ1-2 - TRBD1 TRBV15 TGTGCCACCGAAGGACAGGATCGGGGCTACACCTTC CATEGQDRGYTF
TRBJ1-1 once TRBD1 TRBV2 TGTGCCAGCAATGGGGGCAGGGGGGGCACTGAAGCTTTCTTT CASNGGRGGTEAFF
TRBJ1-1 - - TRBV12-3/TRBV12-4 TGTGCCAGCAGTTTTCAGGTCAGGCTGCACACTGAAGCTTTCTTT CASSFQVRLHTEAFF
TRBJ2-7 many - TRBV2 TGTGCCAGCAGTGGGGCAGGGAGCTCCTACGAGCAGTACTTC CASSGAGSSYEQYF
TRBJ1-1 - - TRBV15 TGTGCCACCAGCAGGGGGGGATCAGGCCATGAAGCTTTCTTT CATSRGGSGHEAFF
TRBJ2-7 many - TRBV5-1 TGTGCCAGCAGTTTAGGGGGTCTGGGCTCCTACGAGCAGTACTTC CASSLGGLGSYEQYF
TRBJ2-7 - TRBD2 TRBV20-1 TGCAGTGCCGCCCCCATGGCGGGGGGGCCCTACGAGCAGTACTTC CSAAPMAGGPYEQYF
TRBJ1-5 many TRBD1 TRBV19 TGTGCCAGTACCCCGGGACAGGGGGTTAATCAGCCCCAGCATTTT CASTPGQGVNQPQHF
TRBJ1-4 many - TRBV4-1 TGCGCCAGCAGCCAAGACAGGCGGGGTGAAAAACTGTTTTTT CASSQDRRGEKLFF
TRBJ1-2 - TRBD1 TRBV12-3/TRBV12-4 TGTGCCAGCAGTCTCGGAGACAGGGGCAGATCCGGCTACACCTTC CASSLGDRGRSGYTF
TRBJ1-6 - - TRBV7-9 TGTGCCAGCAGCTCCGGTGTGAGGAATTCACCCCTCCACTTT CASSSGVRNSPLHF
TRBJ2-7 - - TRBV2 TGTGCCAGCAGTTATCCCGCGGGACAGCTCAGCTCCTACGAGCAGTACTTC CASSYPAGQLSSYEQYF
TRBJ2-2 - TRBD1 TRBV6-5 TGTGCCAGCAGCTCTCGACAGGGCGCGAACACCGGGGAGCTGTTTTTT CASSSRQGANTGELFF
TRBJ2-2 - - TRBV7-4 TGTGCCAGCAGCAAAAAGGGCCCCCACGTCACCGGGGAGCTGTTTTTT CASSKKGPHVTGELFF
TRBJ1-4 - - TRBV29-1 TGCAGCGTGCGGGGGGGATCCACTAATGAAAAACTGTTTTTT CSVRGGSTNEKLFF
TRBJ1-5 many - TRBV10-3 TGTGCCAGCAGTGAAATGGCAGGGGAATTGGGTCAGCCCCAGCATTTT CASSEMAGELGQPQHF
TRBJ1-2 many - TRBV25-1 TGTGCCAGCAGTGGAGCCAGTGGAGGCTACACCTTC CASSGASGGYTF
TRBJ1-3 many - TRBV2 TGCGCCAGCAGTCCGGGCCGTTCATCTGGAAACACCATATATTTT CASSPGRSSGNTIYF
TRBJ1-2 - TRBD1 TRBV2 TGTGCCAGCTCACCACCCTGGACAGGGGTCTATGGCTACACCTTC CASSPPWTGVYGYTF
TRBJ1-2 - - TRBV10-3 TGTGCCATCAGTGAGGCCGGGACGGGTGGCTATGGCTACACCTTC CAISEAGTGGYGYTF
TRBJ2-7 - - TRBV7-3 TGTTCCAGCAGCTTAGGGGGGAAATCCTACGAGCAGTACTTC CSSSLGGKSYEQYF
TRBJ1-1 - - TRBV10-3 TGTGCCGTAAGGAAGGGTGCGAACACTGAAGCTTTCTTT CAVRKGANTEAFF
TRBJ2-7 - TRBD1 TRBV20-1 TGCAGTGCTAGGGGGGGGACAGGGGTATACGAGCAGTACTTC CSARGGTGVYEQYF
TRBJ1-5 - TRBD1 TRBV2 TGTGCCAGCAGGGCAGGGGGTAATAGCAACCAGCCCCAGCTTTTT CASRAGGNSNQPQLF
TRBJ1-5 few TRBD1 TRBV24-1 TGTGCCACCAGTGACCCGGGACAGGGAGGGAACAATCAGCCCCAGCATTTT CATSDPGQGGNNQPQHF
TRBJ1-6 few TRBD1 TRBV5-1 TGCGCCAGCAGCTCCGACCGACAGGGAGTAAGATCACCCCTCCACTTT CASSSDRQGVRSPLHF
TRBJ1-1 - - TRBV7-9 TGTGCCAGCAGCCAAGGTCAAGGGGTAGCTTTCTTT CASSQGQGVAFF
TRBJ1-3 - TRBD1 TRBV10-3 TGTGCCATCGCACAGGGGGGGACTGGAAACACCATATATTTT CAIAQGGTGNTIYF
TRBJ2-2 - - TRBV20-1 TGCAGTGCTAGATCCAGGGTGACCGGGGAGCTGTTTTTT CSARSRVTGELFF
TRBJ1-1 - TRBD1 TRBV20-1 TGCAGTGCTAGAACAGGGGGCGACGCTGAAGCTTTCTTT CSARTGGDAEAFF
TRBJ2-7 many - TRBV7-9 TGTGCCAGCAGCAACAGGGAAGGCGAGCAGTACTTC CASSNREGEQYF
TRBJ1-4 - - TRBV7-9 TGTGCCAGCAGCTGGGGGCCAGCTAATGAAAAACTGTTTTTT CASSWGPANEKLFF
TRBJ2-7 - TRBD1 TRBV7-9 TGTGCCAGCAGCCCTGCTGAGGACAGGGGATCCTACGAGCAGTACTTC CASSPAEDRGSYEQYF
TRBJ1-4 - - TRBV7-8 TGCGCCAGCAGCCAAGAGTCAAGGGGTCGGCGTGAAAAACTGTTTTTT CASSQESRGRREKLFF
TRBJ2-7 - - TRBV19 TGTGCCAGTAGTAGGAGGGGTGGCGAGCAGTACTTC CASSRRGGEQYF
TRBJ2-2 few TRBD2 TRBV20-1 TGCAGTGCTAGAGATGGGAGCGGGGTCACCGGGGAGCTGTTTTTT CSARDGSGVTGELFF
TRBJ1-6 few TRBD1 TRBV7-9 TGTGCCAGCAGCCAGAACAGGGGAGCGCCAAATTCACCCCTCCACTTT CASSQNRGAPNSPLHF
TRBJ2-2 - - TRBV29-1 TGCAGCGTTTTCCTTGCCCGGGCCCAGGGGACCGGGGAGCTGTTTTTT CSVFLARAQGTGELFF
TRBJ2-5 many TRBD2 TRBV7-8 TGTGCCAGCAGTTTAGCGGGAGGCCCGTACCAAGAGACCCAGTACTTC CASSLAGGPYQETQYF
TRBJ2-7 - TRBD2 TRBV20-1 TGCAGTGCTAGTATACTAGCGGGTCCCTACGAGCAGTACTTC CSASILAGPYEQYF
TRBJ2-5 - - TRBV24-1 TGTGCCACCAGGGGTATAGGATTCGAGACCCAGTACTTC CATRGIGFETQYF
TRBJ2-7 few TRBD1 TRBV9 TGTGCCAGCAGTGCCCGGACAGGGGGTTACGAGCAGTACTTC CASSARTGGYEQYF
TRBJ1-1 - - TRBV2 TGTGCCAGCAGTGTGCTAGCGGGTATGTTGAACACTGAAGCTTTCTTT CASSVLAGMLNTEAFF
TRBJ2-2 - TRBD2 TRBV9 TGTGCCAGCAGCCCACCAGCGGGAGGGCCTAACACCGGGGGGCTGTTTTTT CASSPPAGGPNTGGLFF
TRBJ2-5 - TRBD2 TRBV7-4 TGTGCCAGCAGCTTAGTAGCGGGGGCTTTAGTGGAGACCCAGTACTTC CASSLVAGALVETQYF
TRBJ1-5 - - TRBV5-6 TGTGCCAGCAGTTCGCGGAGGACAGTGAATCAGCCCCAGCATTTT CASSSRRTVNQPQHF
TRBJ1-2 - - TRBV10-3 TGTGCCAGCAGTCGACGAAGACGGGGTTTCAACACCTTC CASSRRRRGFNTF
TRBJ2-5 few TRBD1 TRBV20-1 TGCAGTGCCCGACAGGGGGTCCGAGTGGAGACCCAGTACTTC CSARQGVRVETQYF
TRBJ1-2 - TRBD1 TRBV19 TGTGCCAGTAGTATACCTATCCTGACAGGGAACTATGGCTACACCTTC CASSIPILTGNYGYTF
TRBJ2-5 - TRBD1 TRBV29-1 TGCAGCGTTGACGCGCAGGACAGGGGAGAGACCCAGTACTTC CSVDAQDRGETQYF
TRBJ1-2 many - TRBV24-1 TGTGCCACCAGTGACCCGAACGGACAATACGGCTACACCTTC CATSDPNGQYGYTF